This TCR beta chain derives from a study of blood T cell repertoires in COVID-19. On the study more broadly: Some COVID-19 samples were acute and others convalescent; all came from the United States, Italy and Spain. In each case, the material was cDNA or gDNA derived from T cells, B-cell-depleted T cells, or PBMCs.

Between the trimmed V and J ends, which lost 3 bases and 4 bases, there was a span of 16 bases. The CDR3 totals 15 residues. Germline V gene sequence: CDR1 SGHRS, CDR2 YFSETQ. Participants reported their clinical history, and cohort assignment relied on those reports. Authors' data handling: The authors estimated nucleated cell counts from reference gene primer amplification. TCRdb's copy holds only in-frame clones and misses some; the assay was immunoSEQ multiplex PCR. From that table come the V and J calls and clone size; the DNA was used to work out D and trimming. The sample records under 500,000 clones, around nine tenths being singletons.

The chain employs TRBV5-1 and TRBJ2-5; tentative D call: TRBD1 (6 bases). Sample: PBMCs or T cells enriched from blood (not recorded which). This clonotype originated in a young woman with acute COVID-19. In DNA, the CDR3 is TGCGCCAGCAGCTACCGGGACACGATCCGAGAGACCCAGTACTTC. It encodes CASSYRDTIRETQYF.